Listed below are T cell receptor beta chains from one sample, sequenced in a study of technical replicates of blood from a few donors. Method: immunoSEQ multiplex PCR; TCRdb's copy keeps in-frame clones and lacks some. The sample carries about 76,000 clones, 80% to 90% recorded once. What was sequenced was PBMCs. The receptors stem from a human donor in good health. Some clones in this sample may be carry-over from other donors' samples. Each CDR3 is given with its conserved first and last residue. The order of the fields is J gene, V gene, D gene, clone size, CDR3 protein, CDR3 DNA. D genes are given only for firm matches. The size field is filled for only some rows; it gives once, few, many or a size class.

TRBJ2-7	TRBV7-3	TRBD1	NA	CASSEGQGIYEQYF	TGTGCCAGCAGCGAGGGACAGGGGATATACGAGCAGTACTTC
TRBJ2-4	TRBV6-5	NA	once	CASSYSGAKNIQYF	TGTGCCAGCAGTTACTCGGGGGCGAAAAACATTCAGTACTTC
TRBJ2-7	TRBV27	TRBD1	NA	CASRWDRGGEQYF	TGTGCCAGCAGGTGGGACAGGGGGGGTGAGCAGTACTTC
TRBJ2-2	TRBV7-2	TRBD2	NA	CASSFDGTSGTGELFF	TGTGCCAGCAGTTTCGACGGGACTAGCGGTACCGGGGAGCTGTTTTTT
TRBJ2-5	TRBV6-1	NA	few	CASIQFQTQYF	TGTGCCAGCATTCAGTTCCAGACCCAGTACTTC
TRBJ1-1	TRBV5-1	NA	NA	CASSSGQPNTEAFF	TGCGCCAGCAGTAGTGGGCAGCCGAACACTGAAGCTTTCTTT
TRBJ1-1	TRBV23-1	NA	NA	CAGPKRDTEAFF	TGCGCCGGTCCCAAGAGGGACACTGAAGCTTTCTTT
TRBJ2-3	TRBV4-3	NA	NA	CASSQRERADTQYF	TGCGCCAGCAGCCAACGGGAGCGGGCAGATACGCAGTATTTT
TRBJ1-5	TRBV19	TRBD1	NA	CASIGGQGLWPQHF	TGTGCCAGTATTGGCGGACAGGGATTATGGCCCCAGCATTTT
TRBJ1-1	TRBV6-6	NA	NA	CASSNPEGRRPEAFF	TGTGCCAGCAGTAACCCGGAGGGTCGAAGACCTGAAGCTTTCTTT
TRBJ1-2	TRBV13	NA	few	CASSLRSGNYGYTF	TGTGCCAGCAGCTTAAGGTCAGGTAACTATGGCTACACCTTC
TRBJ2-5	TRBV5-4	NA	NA	CASSLVDRQETQYF	TGTGCCAGCAGCTTGGTGGACAGACAAGAGACCCAGTACTTC
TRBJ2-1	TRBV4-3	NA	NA	CASSQDRQGGNEQFF	TGCGCCAGCAGCCAAGATCGGCAGGGTGGCAATGAGCAGTTCTTC
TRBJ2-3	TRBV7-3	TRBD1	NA	CASSPKTRGLGTDTQYF	TGTGCCAGCAGCCCCAAAACCAGGGGGCTCGGCACAGATACGCAGTATTTT
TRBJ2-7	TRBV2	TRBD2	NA	CASTRGLAGNYEQYF	TGTGCCAGCACCCGAGGGCTAGCGGGGAACTACGAGCAGTACTTC
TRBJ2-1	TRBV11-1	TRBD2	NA	CASSLVAGGLGEQFF	TGTGCCAGCAGCTTAGTAGCGGGGGGCCTAGGTGAGCAGTTCTTC
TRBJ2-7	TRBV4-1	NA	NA	CASSQFITTGRPQQYF	TGCGCCAGCAGCCAATTTATTACGACAGGGAGGCCCCAGCAGTACTTC
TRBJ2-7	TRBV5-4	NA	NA	CASSLNRGRGSGEQYF	TGTGCCAGCAGCCTGAATCGAGGCCGCGGGTCGGGCGAGCAGTACTTC
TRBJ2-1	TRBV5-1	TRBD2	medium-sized	CASSLSGGYNEQFF	TGCGCCAGCAGCTTAAGCGGGGGGTACAATGAGCAGTTCTTC
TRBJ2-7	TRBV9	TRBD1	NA	CASSVGSAGTGGFYEQYF	TGTGCCAGCAGCGTAGGCTCGGCCGGGACAGGGGGTTTCTACGAGCAGTACTTC
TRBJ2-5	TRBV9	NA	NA	CASSLTHGGRVQETQYF	TGTGCCAGCAGCTTGACCCACGGAGGTCGGGTCCAAGAGACCCAGTACTTC
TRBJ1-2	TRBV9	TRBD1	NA	CASSGQGVYGYTF	TGTGCCAGCAGCGGACAGGGTGTCTATGGCTACACCTTC
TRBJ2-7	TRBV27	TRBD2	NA	CASSLSLYRGAYEQYF	TGTGCCAGCAGTTTATCGCTCTACCGGGGGGCCTACGAGCAGTACTTC
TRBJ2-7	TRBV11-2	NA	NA	CASSYTSGYEQYF	TGTGCCAGCAGCTATACCAGCGGCTACGAGCAGTACTTC
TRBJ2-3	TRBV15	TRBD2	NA	CATSRPRSGRSTDTQYF	TGTGCCACCAGCAGACCACGTAGCGGGAGGAGCACAGATACGCAGTATTTT
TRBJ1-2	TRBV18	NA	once	CASSPLFRDNDGYTF	TGTGCCAGCTCACCCTTATTCCGGGACAATGATGGCTACACCTTC
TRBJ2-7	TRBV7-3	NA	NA	CASSFYGGSDEQYF	TGTGCCAGCAGCTTTTACGGTGGAAGCGACGAGCAGTACTTC
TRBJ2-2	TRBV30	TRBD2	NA	CAWKLAGNTGELFF	TGTGCCTGGAAATTAGCGGGGAACACCGGGGAGCTGTTTTTT
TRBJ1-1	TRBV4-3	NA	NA	CASSQRQDTEAFF	TGCGCCAGCAGCCAGCGACAGGACACTGAAGCTTTCTTT
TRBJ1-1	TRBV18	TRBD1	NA	CASSRGQGDTEAFF	TGTGCCAGCTCACGGGGACAGGGGGACACTGAAGCTTTCTTT
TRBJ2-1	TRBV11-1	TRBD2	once	CASTELAGGNNEQFF	TGTGCCAGCACCGAACTAGCGGGGGGAAACAATGAGCAGTTCTTC
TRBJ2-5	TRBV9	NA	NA	CASSVAGGRQETQYF	TGTGCCAGCAGCGTAGCGGGTGGGAGACAAGAGACCCAGTACTTC
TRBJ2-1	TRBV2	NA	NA	CASSEMGGYNEQFF	TGTGCCAGCAGTGAAATGGGGGGCTACAATGAGCAGTTCTTC